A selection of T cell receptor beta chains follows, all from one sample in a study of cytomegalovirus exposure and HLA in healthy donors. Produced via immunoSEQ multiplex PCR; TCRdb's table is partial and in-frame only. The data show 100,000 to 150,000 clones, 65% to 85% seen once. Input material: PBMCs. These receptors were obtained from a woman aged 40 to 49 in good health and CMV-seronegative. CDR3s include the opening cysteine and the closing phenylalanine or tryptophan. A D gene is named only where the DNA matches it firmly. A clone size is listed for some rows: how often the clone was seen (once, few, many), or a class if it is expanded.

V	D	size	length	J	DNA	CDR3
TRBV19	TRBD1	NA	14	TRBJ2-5	TGTGCCAGTAGTAGACAGGGACAGAAAGAGACCCAGTACTTC	CASSRQGQKETQYF
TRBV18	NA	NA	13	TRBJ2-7	TGTGCCAGCTCACCAGTCCGTACCTACGAGCAGTACTTC	CASSPVRTYEQYF
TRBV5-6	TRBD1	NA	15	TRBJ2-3	TGTGCCAGCAGCCCAAGGACAGGGATCACAGATACGCAGTATTTT	CASSPRTGITDTQYF
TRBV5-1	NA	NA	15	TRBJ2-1	TGCGCCAGCAGCTCCCGCGGACAGTTCGGGAATGAGCAGTTCTTC	CASSSRGQFGNEQFF
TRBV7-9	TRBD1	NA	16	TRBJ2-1	TGTGCCAGCAGCTTAAATCAGGGGACAGCCCCCCATGAGCAGTTCTTC	CASSLNQGTAPHEQFF
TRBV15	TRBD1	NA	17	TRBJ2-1	TGTGCCACCAGCAGAGGTCCGACAGGGGGCTCCTACAATGAGCAGTTCTTC	CATSRGPTGGSYNEQFF
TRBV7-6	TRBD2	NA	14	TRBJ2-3	TGTGCCAGCAGCTTGGTGGGGGGGTCAGATACGCAGTATTTT	CASSLVGGSDTQYF
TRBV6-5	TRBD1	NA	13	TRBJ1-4	TGTGCCAGCAGTTACTGGACAGGGGAAAAACTGTTTTTT	CASSYWTGEKLFF
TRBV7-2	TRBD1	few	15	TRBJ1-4	TGTGCCAGCAGCATCCTACAGGGGGGGAATGAAAAACTGTTTTTT	CASSILQGGNEKLFF
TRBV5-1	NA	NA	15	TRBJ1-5	TGCGCCAGCAGCTTGGCAGGGGCGTCCAATCAGCCCCAGCATTTT	CASSLAGASNQPQHF
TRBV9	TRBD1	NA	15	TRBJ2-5	TGTGCCAGCAGCGAGGGGACAGGGGGCGAGGAGACCCAGTACTTC	CASSEGTGGEETQYF
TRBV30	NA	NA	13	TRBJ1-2	TGTGCCTGGAACTGGCAGGGTAACTATGGCTACACCTTC	CAWNWQGNYGYTF
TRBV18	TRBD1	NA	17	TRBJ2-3	TGTGCCAGCTCATCTACTGGGACAGGGGGCTACACAGATACGCAGTATTTT	CASSSTGTGGYTDTQYF
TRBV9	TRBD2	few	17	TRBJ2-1	TGTGCCAGCAGCGTAGGGGGGGGCGGGGGGCCGTTCAATGAGCAGTTCTTC	CASSVGGGGGPFNEQFF
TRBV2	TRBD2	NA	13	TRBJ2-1	TGTGCCAGCAGCGGGACTAGCGCCAATGAGCAGTTCTTC	CASSGTSANEQFF
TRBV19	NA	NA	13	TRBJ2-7	TGTGCCAGTAGTAATCCCGACAGATACGAGCAGTACTTC	CASSNPDRYEQYF
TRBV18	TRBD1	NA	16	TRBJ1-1	TGTGCCAGCTCACCCGGGACAGGGGGCTTGGGCACTGAAGCTTTCTTT	CASSPGTGGLGTEAFF
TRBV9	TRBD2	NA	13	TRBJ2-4	TGTGCCAGCAGCTTCGACGGGGGGAACATTCAGTACTTC	CASSFDGGNIQYF
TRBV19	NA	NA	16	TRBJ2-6	TGTGCCAGTAGGGGGGGTTTCGGCACTGGGGCCAACGTCCTGACTTTC	CASRGGFGTGANVLTF
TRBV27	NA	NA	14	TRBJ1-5	TGTGCCAGCGCCTCGGGAGTGGGCAATCAGCCCCAGCATTTT	CASASGVGNQPQHF
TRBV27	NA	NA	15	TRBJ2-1	TGTGCCAGCAGTTTAAGAGGGACACCGTACAATGAGCAGTTCTTC	CASSLRGTPYNEQFF
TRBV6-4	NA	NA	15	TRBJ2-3	TGTGCCACCGGCCAGCCAAAATATCCAAAGCGTACGCAGTATTTT	CATGQPKYPKRTQYF
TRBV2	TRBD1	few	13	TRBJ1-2	TGTGCCAGCAGTGGACAGGGTCCACTAGGCTACACCTTC	CASSGQGPLGYTF
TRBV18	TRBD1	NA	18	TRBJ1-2	TGTGCCAGCTCACCACGCGGCAGGGGGGCCAACTCTAACTATGGCTACACCTTC	CASSPRGRGANSNYGYTF
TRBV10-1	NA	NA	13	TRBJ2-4	TGCGCCAGCAGTGAGTCAGATTCCGGACAGCAGTACTTC	CASSESDSGQQYF
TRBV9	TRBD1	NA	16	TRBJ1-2	TGTGCCAGCAGCCAACCCGTGACAGGGGCGGGGGATGGCTACACCTTC	CASSQPVTGAGDGYTF
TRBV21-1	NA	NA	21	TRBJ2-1	TGTGCCAGCAGCCCGTGGGGACGACAATTCCCGGGACTAGCGGGGGGCTCGGGCCAGTTCTTC	CASSPWGRQFPGLAGGSGQFF
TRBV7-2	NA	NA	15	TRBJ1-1	TGTGCCAGCAGCTTAGTACTAGGGGGGAACACTGAAGCTTTCTTT	CASSLVLGGNTEAFF
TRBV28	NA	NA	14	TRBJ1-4	TGTGCCAGCAGCCTAGCGGGCCCAAATGAAAAACTGTTTTTT	CASSLAGPNEKLFF
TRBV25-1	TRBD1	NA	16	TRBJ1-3	TGTGCCAGCAGTGGGCGACAGGGACTAGATGGAAACACCATATATTTT	CASSGRQGLDGNTIYF